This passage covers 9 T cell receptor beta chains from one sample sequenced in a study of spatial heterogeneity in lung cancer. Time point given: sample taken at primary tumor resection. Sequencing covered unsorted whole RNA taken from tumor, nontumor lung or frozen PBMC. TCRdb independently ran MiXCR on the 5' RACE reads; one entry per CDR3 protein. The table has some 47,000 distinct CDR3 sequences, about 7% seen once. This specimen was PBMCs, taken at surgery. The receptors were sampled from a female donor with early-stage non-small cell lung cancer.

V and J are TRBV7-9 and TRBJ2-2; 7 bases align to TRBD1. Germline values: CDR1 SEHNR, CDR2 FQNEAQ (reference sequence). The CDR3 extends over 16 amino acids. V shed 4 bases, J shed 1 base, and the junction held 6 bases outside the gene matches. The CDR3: CASSSRQGQNTGELFF. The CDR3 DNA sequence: TGTGCCAGCAGCTCAAGACAGGGTCAGAACACCGGGGAGCTGTTTTTT.

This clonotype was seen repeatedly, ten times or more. The CDR3 reads CASSLQGGYEQYF. The CDR3 DNA reads TGCGCCAGCAGCTTGCAGGGGGGGTACGAGCAGTACTTC. The chain is built from TRBV5-1 and TRBJ2-7; either TRBD1 or TRBD2 may fit D (7 bases each). Trimming pared 1 base from V and 4 bases from J, leaving 9 bases between. Per the germline V gene, CDR1 is SGHRS and CDR2 is YFSETQ. The CDR3 consists of 13 residues.

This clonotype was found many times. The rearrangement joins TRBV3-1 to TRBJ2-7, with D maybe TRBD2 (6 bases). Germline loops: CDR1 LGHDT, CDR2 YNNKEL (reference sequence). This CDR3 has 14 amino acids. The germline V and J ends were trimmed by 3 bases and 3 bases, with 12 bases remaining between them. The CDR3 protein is CASSHAGNDYEQYF. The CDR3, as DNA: TGTGCCAGCAGCCATGCGGGGAACGACTACGAGCAGTACTTC.

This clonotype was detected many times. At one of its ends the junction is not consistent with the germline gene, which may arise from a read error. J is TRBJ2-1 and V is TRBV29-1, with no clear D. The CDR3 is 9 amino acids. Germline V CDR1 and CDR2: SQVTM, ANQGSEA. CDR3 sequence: CSVSGVQIF. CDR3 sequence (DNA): TGCAGCGTTTCGGGTGTCCAAATCTTC.

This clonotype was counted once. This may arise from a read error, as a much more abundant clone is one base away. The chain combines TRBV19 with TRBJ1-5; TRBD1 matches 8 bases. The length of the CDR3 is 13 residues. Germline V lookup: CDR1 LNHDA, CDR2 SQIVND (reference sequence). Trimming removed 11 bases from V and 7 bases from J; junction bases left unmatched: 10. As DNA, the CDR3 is TGTGCCTGTACCCGGACAGGGAGCCAGCCCCAGCATTTT. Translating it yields CACTRTGSQPQHF.

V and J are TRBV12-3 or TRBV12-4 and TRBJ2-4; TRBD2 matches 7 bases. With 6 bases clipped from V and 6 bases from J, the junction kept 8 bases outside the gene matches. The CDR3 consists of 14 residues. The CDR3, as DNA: TGTGCCAGCAGCCCCAATGCGGGGGTAAACATTCAGTACTTC. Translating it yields CASSPNAGVNIQYF.

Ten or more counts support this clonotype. CDR3 in amino acids: CASSLVSGKTSEAFF. CDR3 bases: TGTGCCAGCAGCTTAGTGTCCGGGAAAACTTCGGAAGCTTTCTTT. V is TRBV7-9 and J is TRBJ1-1; no definite D call. Trimming left V 1 base short and J 8 bases short, with 17 bases between. This CDR3 has 15 residues. Germline CDR1 and CDR2: SEHNR and FQNEAQ (reference sequence). Filled out from reference TRBV7-9 and TRBJ1-1, the complete variable domain reads DTGVSQNPRHKITKRGQNVTFRCDPISEHNRLYWYRQTLGQGPEFLTYFQNEAQLEKSRLLSDRFSAERPKGSFSTLEIQRTEQGDSAMYLCASSLVSGKTSEAFFGQGTRLTVV.

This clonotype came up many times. CDR3 sequence (DNA): TGTGCCATCAGGGGTGAGGGAAAGTACAATGAGCAGTTCTTC. This encodes CAIRGEGKYNEQFF. The chain joins TRBV10-3 to TRBJ2-1; D perhaps matches TRBD2 (5 bases). Germline lookup yields CDR1 ENHRY and CDR2 SYGVKD. This CDR3 comprises 14 residues. V gave up 6 bases and J gave up 4 bases, with 13 bases separating them.

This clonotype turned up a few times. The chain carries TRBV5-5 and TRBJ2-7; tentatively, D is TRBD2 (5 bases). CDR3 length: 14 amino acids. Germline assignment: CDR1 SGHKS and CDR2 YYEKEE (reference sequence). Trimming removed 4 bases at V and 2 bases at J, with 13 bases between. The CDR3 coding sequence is TGTGCCAGCAGCCTCCCGGGGTTTCCCTACGAGCAGTACTTC. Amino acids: CASSLPGFPYEQYF.